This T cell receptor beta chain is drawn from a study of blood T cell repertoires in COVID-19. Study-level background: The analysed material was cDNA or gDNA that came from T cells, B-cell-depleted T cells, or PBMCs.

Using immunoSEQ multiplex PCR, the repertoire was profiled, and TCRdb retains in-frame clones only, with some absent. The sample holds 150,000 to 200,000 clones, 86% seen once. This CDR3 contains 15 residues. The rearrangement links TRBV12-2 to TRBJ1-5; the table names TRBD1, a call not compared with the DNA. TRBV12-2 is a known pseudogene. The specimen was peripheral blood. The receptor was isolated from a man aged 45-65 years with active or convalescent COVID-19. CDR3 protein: CASRLTELDDQPQHF. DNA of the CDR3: TGTGCAAGTCGCTTAACAGAGTTGGATGATCAGCCCCAGCATTTT.